This entry concerns a single TCR beta chain. What it binds is not known. This clone may be a read error of a much larger clone one base away. The data derive from a study of T cells in Graves' hyperthyroidism and ophthalmopathy. The wider study: Sampling of peripheral blood happened at initial diagnosis, prior to any treatment.

Notes on the study in general: The model foresaw ophthalmopathy a median around 6.4 months prior to onset. Ophthalmopathy was distinguished from stable hyperthyroidism by 13 V-J signatures. Most expanded thyroid clonotypes above 0.001 recurred in blood.

The CDR3 has 16 residues. Germline CDR1 is MNHEY and CDR2 is SVGEGT. From RNA transcripts, TCR beta CDR3 regions were amplified. TCR CDR3 underwent first-round RT-PCR with the HTBI primer set. MiXCR was run by TCRdb on the multiplex PCR reads, yielding one entry per CDR3 protein. This table has around 350,000 distinct CDR3 sequences, around 14% appearing once. This TCR was recovered from a young woman with Graves' hyperthyroidism that later progressed to Graves' ophthalmopathy. The chain uses TRBV6-2 or TRBV6-3 and TRBJ2-7; maybe TRBD2 (6 bases). Sequencing was carried out using blood. CDR3 amino acids: CTSSYSSGWGVYEQYF. CDR3 sequence (DNA): TGTACCAGCAGTTACTCGAGCGGGTGGGGCGTCTACGAGCAGTACTTC.